These 23 T cell receptor beta chains share one sample of origin, sequenced in a study of cytomegalovirus exposure and HLA in healthy donors (dated by TCRdb to 2016 to 2017). Library method: the immunoSEQ multiplex PCR assay. The table comes from immuneACCESS by way of TCRdb, which keeps in-frame sequences with V and J called. Part of the clones is missing from these tables; in studies checked, under half for an unresolved V gene and the rest for unknown reasons. The sample table lists some 250,000 clones, around 90% of them with a count of one. The ten largest clones capture under 0.45% of the sample. Input material: PBMCs. The receptors here all came from a woman aged 18-30 years in good health and CMV-seronegative.

In regard to this clone: Other DNA sequences in the same sample also yield this CDR3. For the CDR3, the DNA is TGTGCCTGGAGTCCTGGGACAGCCTATGGCTACACCTTC. Its translation is CAWSPGTAYGYTF. The chain uses TRBV30 and TRBJ1-2; 7 nucleotides match TRBD1. The CDR3 consists of 13 residues. J was trimmed by 4 bases and V by 2 bases; bases with no gene match: 4. Looked up from germline, CDR1 is GTSNPN and CDR2 is SVGIG (reference sequence).

The rearrangement uses TRBV28 and TRBJ2-1; the D gene is possibly TRBD1 (8 bases). Germline V gene data show CDR1 as MDHEN and CDR2 as SYDVKM. Between the trimmed V and J ends, which lost 5 bases and 0 bases, there was a span of 14 bases. This CDR3 region has 16 residues. The CDR3 DNA reads as TGTGCCAGCAGTGGGGGGGACAGGAGCTCCTACAATGAGCAGTTCTTC. Translation: CASSGGDRSSYNEQFF. The full variable domain, with the rest looked up from reference TRBV28 and TRBJ2-1, is DVKVTQSSRYLVKRTGEKVFLECVQDMDHENMFWYRQDPGLGLRLIYFSYDVKMKEKGDIPEGYSVSREKKERFSLILESASTNQTSMYLCASSGGDRSSYNEQFFGPGTRLTVL.

The V gene is TRBV27, the J gene TRBJ1-2; 7 nucleotides agree with TRBD1. Germline V gives CDR1 MNHEY, CDR2 SMNVEV (reference sequence). This CDR3 has 14 residues. Trimming removed 5 bases from V and 8 bases from J; junction bases left unmatched: 11. The CDR3 DNA follows: TGTGCCAGCAGTCCACCAAGTATGACAGGGGGCTACACCTTC. Protein sequence: CASSPPSMTGGYTF.

The chain couples TRBV7-2 to TRBJ2-1; 10 bases agree with TRBD2. This CDR3 contains 16 residues. The germline V gene has CDR1 SGHTA and CDR2 FQGNSA. The trim removed 1 base at V and 10 bases at J, leaving 10 bases unmatched. The CDR3 loop is CASSLVPSGGSGEQFF. CDR3 bases: TGTGCCAGCAGCTTAGTCCCTAGCGGGGGCTCCGGGGAGCAGTTCTTC.

The chain joins TRBV6-1 to TRBJ1-3; D is ambiguous. This CDR3 spans 13 amino acids. CDR1 and CDR2 (germline): MNHNS, SASEGT. Trimming took off 5 bases at V and 0 bases at J, with 5 bases between the two ends. CDR3 amino acids: CASSSGSGNTIYF. CDR3 sequence (DNA): TGTGCCAGCAGTAGCGGCTCTGGAAACACCATATATTTT.

The chain has TRBV28 and TRBJ1-2, with D maybe TRBD1 (6 bases). With 4 bases removed from V and 8 bases from J, the gap between germline ends came to 20 bases. Germline assignment: CDR1 MDHEN and CDR2 SYDVKM. This CDR3 comprises 15 residues. Here the CDR3 reads CASSSPPDRSMGYTF. Here the CDR3 DNA reads TGTGCCAGCAGTTCCCCCCCCGACAGGTCTATGGGCTACACCTTC.

The chain employs TRBV5-6 and TRBJ2-1, with TRBD2 identical over 9 bases. Per germline, CDR1 SGHDT and CDR2 YYEEEE. Unmatched junction bases numbered 5, after V lost 5 bases and J lost 5 bases. The CDR3 spans 14 residues. CDR3 DNA: TGTGCCAGCAGTGTAGCGGGGGAGAACAATGAGCAGTTCTTC. It specifies CASSVAGENNEQFF.

The rearrangement joins TRBV10-3 to TRBJ1-5; D unclear. CDR1 is ENHRY, CDR2 SYGVKD, per germline. The CDR3 consists of 14 residues. Trimming pared 6 bases from V and 4 bases from J, leaving 13 bases between. DNA of the CDR3: TGTGCCATCAGCGCCTCGTCCGGGAATCAGCCCCAGCATTTT. This encodes CAISASSGNQPQHF.

The V and J genes are TRBV2 and TRBJ1-3; 9 bases agree with TRBD1. Germline loops: CDR1 SNHLY, CDR2 FYNNEI. V was clipped by 6 bases and J by 0 bases; unmatched bases: 6. The CDR3 contains 16 residues. The CDR3 nucleotides are TGTGCCAGCAGCGGGGACAGGGTACACTCTGGAAACACCATATATTTT. Translating it yields CASSGDRVHSGNTIYF. The whole variable domain, remainder taken from reference TRBV2 and TRBJ1-3, is EPEVTQTPSHQVTQMGQEVILRCVPISNHLYFYWYRQILGQKVEFLVSFYNNEISEKSEIFDDQFSVERPDGSNFTLKIRSTKLEDSAMYFCASSGDRVHSGNTIYFGEGSWLTVV.

The chain joins TRBV9 to TRBJ1-2; TRBD1 matches at 7 bases. V lost 0 bases, J lost 2 bases, and 1 base stayed unmatched. There are 14 residues in the CDR3. Looked up from germline, CDR1 is SGDLS and CDR2 is YYNGEE. Here the CDR3 DNA reads TGTGCCAGCAGCGTAGAGACAGGGAACTATGGCTACACCTTC. This sequence encodes CASSVETGNYGYTF. Full variable domain (missing parts from reference TRBV9 and TRBJ1-2): DSGVTQTPKHLITATGQRVTLRCSPRSGDLSVYWYQQSLDQGLQFLIQYYNGEERAKGNILERFSAQQFPDLHSELNLSSLELGDSALYFCASSVETGNYGYTFGSGTRLTVV.

The chain uses TRBV6-4 and TRBJ2-1, with D perhaps TRBD2 (6 bases). V lost 5 bases, J lost 7 bases, and 21 bases lay in between. In germline, CDR1 is MRHNA, CDR2 SNTAGT. There are 16 residues in the CDR3. CDR3 amino acids: CASSPSGAGEGNEQFF. DNA of the CDR3: TGTGCCAGCAGTCCATCGGGAGCGGGTGAGGGTAATGAGCAGTTCTTC.

The chain is built from TRBV27 and TRBJ2-5, with D perhaps matching TRBD2 (6 bases). The CDR3 loop spans 15 amino acids. Germline CDR1 is MNHEY and CDR2 is SMNVEV (reference sequence). The germline V and J ends were trimmed by 5 bases and 2 bases, with 15 bases remaining between them. CDR3 amino acids: CASSPPGLRQETQYF. In nucleotides, the CDR3 is TGTGCCAGCAGTCCCCCGGGACTCAGACAAGAGACCCAGTACTTC.

The chain has TRBV2 and TRBJ1-2, with 7 bases that match TRBD1. The germline gives CDR1 SNHLY, CDR2 FYNNEI. The CDR3 has 14 amino acids. The trim removed 4 bases at V and 4 bases at J, leaving 6 bases unmatched. In nucleotides, the CDR3 is TGTGCCAGCAGTGGACAGGGTTCGACCTATGGCTACACCTTC. Translated: CASSGQGSTYGYTF.

This clone was recorded only once. The chain carries TRBV16 and TRBJ2-7, with D maybe TRBD1 (6 bases). Germline CDR1 KGHSY, CDR2 FQNENV. The CDR3 covers 17 residues. The V gene lost 1 base and the J gene lost 0 bases, with 16 bases spanning the gap. The CDR3 protein is CASSQWLAGTNSYEQYF. The CDR3 region has the DNA TGTGCCAGCAGCCAATGGTTAGCCGGGACAAACTCCTACGAGCAGTACTTC. The full variable domain, in which reference TRBV16 and TRBJ2-7 provide the parts outside the CDR3, is GEEVAQTPKHLVRGEGQKAKLYCAPIKGHSYVFWYQQVLKNEFKFLISFQNENVFDETGMPKERFSAKCLPNSPCSLEIQATKLEDSAVYFCASSQWLAGTNSYEQYFGPGTRLTVT.

In DNA form, the CDR3 reads TGTGCCAGCAGTGTCGTTAAGGGGATCGACGAGCAGTACGTC. Its protein product is CASSVVKGIDEQYV. V gene TRBV2 combines with J gene TRBJ2-7; D might be TRBD1 (5 bases). The V gene's germline CDR1 is SNHLY and CDR2 FYNNEI. This CDR3 is 14 amino acids long. Trimming took 4 bases from V and 5 from J, leaving 15 bases between them.

The chain combines TRBV6-1 with TRBJ2-7, with D unresolved. The CDR3 loop spans 13 amino acids. The V and J ends lost 10 bases and 3 bases respectively, with 16 bases between them. Per germline, CDR1 MNHNS and CDR2 SASEGT. CDR3 nucleotide sequence: TGTGCCACCCAGACCTATTGGGACTACGAGCAGTACGTC. Encoded protein: CATQTYWDYEQYV.

The rearrangement uses TRBV6-5 and TRBJ1-4, with D uncertain. V was trimmed by 0 bases and J by 5 bases, leaving 13 bases between them. Germline V gene data show CDR1 as MNHEY and CDR2 as SVGAGI. This CDR3 is built from 16 residues. CDR3 in DNA: TGTGCCAGCAGTTACTCGTCCGGGGAGAAAAATGAAAAACTGTTTTTT. This encodes CASSYSSGEKNEKLFF.

The chain carries TRBV28 and TRBJ1-6; TRBD1 aligns across 7 bases. The junction had 6 bases not matched to a gene; V was cut back by 2 bases and J by 8 bases. This CDR3 has 15 amino acids. Germline CDR1 MDHEN, CDR2 SYDVKM. The chain's CDR3 is CASSLDRVLDSPLHF. The CDR3 DNA reads as TGTGCCAGCAGTTTAGACAGGGTTTTAGATTCACCCCTCCACTTT.

V and J are TRBV2 and TRBJ2-4; 12 bases map to TRBD1. CDR1 is SNHLY and CDR2 is FYNNEI in the germline V gene. With V trimmed by 2 bases and J by 14 bases, 10 bases remained unmatched. The CDR3 contains 15 residues. The CDR3 protein is CASSEPGQGAGKKYF. The CDR3 DNA reads TGTGCCAGCAGTGAACCGGGACAGGGGGCAGGCAAAAAGTACTTC.

The chain combines TRBV15 with TRBJ1-1; D remains ambiguous. Germline CDR1 is LNHNV and CDR2 is YYDKDF (reference sequence). CDR3 length: 15 amino acids. Trimming left V 4 bases short and J 4 bases short, with 16 bases between. The CDR3 protein is CATSKFSVAGTEAFF. For the CDR3, the DNA is TGTGCCACCAGCAAATTCTCAGTAGCGGGCACTGAAGCTTTCTTT.

The CDR3 sequence is CASSLLRASTDTQYF. CDR3 nucleotides: TGTGCCAGCAGCTTATTGCGGGCTAGCACAGATACGCAGTATTTT. The chain is built from TRBV7-9 and TRBJ2-3, with D perhaps TRBD2 (5 bases). V shed 2 bases and J shed 0 bases, with 9 bases lying between them. The CDR3 is made up of 15 amino acids. CDR1 SEHNR and CDR2 FQNEAQ come from the germline V gene (reference sequence).

This clone was seen only once. The rearrangement joins TRBV27 to TRBJ1-6; the D gene is possibly TRBD1 (6 bases). This CDR3 region has 14 residues. CDR1 and CDR2 from the germline V gene are MNHEY and SMNVEV (reference sequence). V dropped 6 bases and J dropped 10 bases, with 16 bases sitting between them. The CDR3 sequence: CASRTGTKKSPLHF. In DNA, the CDR3 is TGTGCCAGCAGGACCGGGACAAAAAAATCACCCCTCCACTTT.

This chain connects TRBV7-2 to TRBJ2-7; TRBD2 aligns across 11 bases. With V trimmed by 5 bases and J by 2 bases, 8 bases remained unmatched. This CDR3 spans 16 amino acids. The germline CDR1 and CDR2 sequences are SGHTA and FQGNSA. CDR3 bases: TGTGCCAGCAGCATACCCCTAGCGGGGGGTACCTACGAGCAGTACGTC. It specifies CASSIPLAGGTYEQYV.